One and the same sample provided the 29 T cell receptor beta chains below, sequenced in a study of shared clonotypes between healthy human individuals. Generated by immunoSEQ multiplex PCR, the TCRdb table keeps only in-frame clones and is missing some. Of roughly 1,500,000 clones listed, 95% to 99% are singletons. The material sequenced was naive CD4+ T cells sorted from blood. Subset denoted: CD45RA+ positively selected. These receptors came from a man under 40 in good health.

This chain links TRBV11-3 with TRBJ2-1, with D maybe TRBD2 (5 bases). The V gene lost 1 base and the J gene lost 3 bases, with 10 bases spanning the gap. CDR1 SGHNT and CDR2 YENEEA come from the germline V gene. This CDR3 region has 15 residues. This CDR3 reads CASSLGLKYYNEQFF. The DNA for the CDR3 is TGTGCCAGCAGCTTAGGACTAAAATACTACAATGAGCAGTTCTTC.

Concerning this clone: Additional DNA sequences in this sample encode the identical CDR3. The chain is built from TRBV5-1 and TRBJ2-5; D may be TRBD2 (5 bases). This CDR3 has 13 amino acids. The germline gives CDR1 SGHRS, CDR2 YFSETQ. V gave up 0 bases and J gave up 3 bases, with 6 bases separating them. This CDR3 is CASSLDGKETQYF. CDR3 coding DNA: TGCGCCAGCAGCTTGGACGGGAAAGAGACCCAGTACTTC.

V and J are TRBV9 and TRBJ2-1, with 7 bases identical to TRBD1. CDR3 length equals 17 residues. Per the germline V gene, CDR1 is SGDLS and CDR2 is YYNGEE. J was trimmed by 5 bases and V by 0 bases; bases with no gene match: 11. CDR3 DNA: TGTGCCAGCAGCGTAGAAATCATAGGGGGCGTTAACAATGAGCAGTTCTTC. Translating gives CASSVEIIGGVNNEQFF.

As regards this clone: The same CDR3 is also encoded by other DNA sequences in this sample. The V gene is TRBV7-9, the J gene TRBJ1-2; D possibly corresponds to TRBD1 (6 bases). The CDR3 runs 13 residues. Germline loops: CDR1 SEHNR, CDR2 FQNEAQ (reference sequence). V lost 3 bases to trimming and J lost 4 bases, with 9 bases between them. CDR3 in DNA: TGTGCCAGCAGCTTGGGACAAGGCTATGGCTACACCTTC. Translating it yields CASSLGQGYGYTF.

This clone is a singleton in its sample. The chain carries TRBV19 and TRBJ1-5; D is unclear. The germline V gene has CDR1 LNHDA and CDR2 SQIVND (reference sequence). The CDR3 runs to 14 residues. V lost 7 bases and J 1 base, leaving 11 bases between the germline ends. In DNA, the CDR3 is TGTGCCAGTACCCTAATAGACAGCAATCAGCCCCAGCATTTT. It specifies CASTLIDSNQPQHF.

Details on this clone: Other DNA sequences within the sample encode an identical CDR3. The DNA for the CDR3 is TGTGCCAGCAGCTTGGGCGGGAGCTACAATGAGCAGTTCTTC. Protein sequence: CASSLGGSYNEQFF. The chain combines TRBV7-3 with TRBJ2-1; 7 nucleotides line up with TRBD2. The V segment lost 3 bases and the J segment 3 bases; nucleotides outside the gene matches: 2. The germline gives CDR1 SGHTA, CDR2 FQGTGA. The CDR3 totals 14 residues.

The rearrangement links TRBV11-2 to TRBJ2-7; 7 bases align to TRBD2. CDR1 is SGHAT and CDR2 is FQNNGV in the germline V gene. CDR3 length: 13 residues. The V gene end was trimmed by 4 bases and the J gene end by 6 bases; junction bases not matched to a gene: 6. CDR3 nucleotide sequence: TGTGCCAGCAGCTCCTCCGGGACTACCGAGCAGTACTTC. It is translated as CASSSSGTTEQYF.

This sequence joins TRBV5-5 and TRBJ2-3; 10 nucleotides line up with TRBD1. This CDR3 is 15 amino acids long. With 5 bases clipped from V and 3 bases from J, the junction kept 6 bases outside the gene matches. CDR1 is SGHKS, CDR2 YYEKEE, per germline (reference sequence). The chain's CDR3 is CASRTDRGRTDTQYF. CDR3 nucleotides: TGTGCCAGCAGAACCGACAGGGGGCGGACAGATACGCAGTATTTT. The whole variable domain, remainder taken from reference TRBV5-5 and TRBJ2-3, is DAGVTQSPTHLIKTRGQQVTLRCSPISGHKSVSWYQQVLGQGPQFIFQYYEKEERGRGNFPDRFSARQFPNYSSELNVNALLLGDSALYLCASRTDRGRTDTQYFGPGTRLTVL.

The chain is built from TRBV5-6 and TRBJ1-1, with a possible D match to TRBD1 (5 bases). This CDR3 has 15 amino acids. Germline lookup yields CDR1 SGHDT and CDR2 YYEEEE. V lost 0 bases, J lost 2 bases, and 11 bases lay in between. The CDR3 nucleotides are TGTGCCAGCAGCTTGGTAGGGGTTCCTAACACTGAAGCTTTCTTT. This encodes CASSLVGVPNTEAFF. The full variable domain, its missing parts supplied by reference TRBV5-6 and TRBJ1-1, is DAGVTQSPTHLIKTRGQQVTLRCSPKSGHDTVSWYQQALGQGPQFIFQYYEEEERQRGNFPDRFSGHQFPNYSSELNVNALLLGDSALYLCASSLVGVPNTEAFFGQGTRLTVV.

The chain is built from TRBV28 and TRBJ1-5; no clear D. Germline assignment: CDR1 MDHEN and CDR2 SYDVKM. This CDR3 is 13 amino acids long. The ends were cut back, 7 bases at V and 6 bases at J, with 13 bases in the middle. The DNA for the CDR3 is TGTGCCAGCAAGGTTGGGCCTACTCAGCCCCAGCATTTT. Its protein is CASKVGPTQPQHF.

J is TRBJ2-7 and V is TRBV27; D is perhaps TRBD2 (6 bases). Trimming pared 5 bases from V and 1 base from J, leaving 12 bases between. CDR3 length equals 14 residues. The germline V gene encodes CDR1 MNHEY and CDR2 SMNVEV (reference sequence). The CDR3 region has the DNA TGTGCCAGCAGTCCACGACTAGGATCCTACGAGCAGTACTTC. It codes for CASSPRLGSYEQYF.

The table lists this clone with a count of one. The V gene is TRBV6-4, the J gene TRBJ1-1; a possible D gene is TRBD1 (6 bases). The CDR3 sequence is 15 residues long. V lost 4 bases and J lost 0, with 12 bases in between. Germline-derived CDR1 and CDR2 are MRHNA and SNTAGT. The CDR3 loop reads CASSGQGIMNTEAFF. The CDR3 DNA reads as TGTGCCAGCAGTGGTCAGGGGATTATGAACACTGAAGCTTTCTTT.

V is TRBV7-8 and J is TRBJ1-5, with no clear D. Trimming left V 1 base short and J 4 bases short, with 11 bases between. The CDR3 totals 15 residues. Germline-derived CDR1 and CDR2 are SGHVS and FQNEAQ. CDR3 protein: CASSLDVGVNQPQHF. CDR3 DNA: TGTGCCAGCAGCTTAGATGTTGGGGTGAATCAGCCCCAGCATTTT.

The chain uses TRBV18 and TRBJ1-2; possible D gene TRBD1, 5 bases. Per the germline V gene, CDR1 is KGHSH and CDR2 is LQKENI. CDR3 length: 14 residues. Trimming took 1 base from V and 4 from J, leaving 10 bases between them. CDR3 bases: TGTGCCAGCTCACCACGGGCAGGGAGCTATGGCTACACCTTC. As protein: CASSPRAGSYGYTF.

This clone appeared once. The CDR3 bases are TGTGCCAGCAGTTTTTGGCAGTCGGGTGGCTACACCTTC. Its protein is CASSFWQSGGYTF. The J gene is TRBJ1-2, the V gene TRBV27, with no clear D. V dropped 3 bases and J dropped 7 bases, with 12 bases sitting between them. Germline loops: CDR1 MNHEY, CDR2 SMNVEV (reference sequence). The CDR3 length is 13 residues.

The CDR3 reads CASKDRGTGELFF. Here the CDR3 DNA reads TGTGCCAGCAAAGACAGGGGTACCGGGGAGCTGTTTTTT. The V gene is TRBV2, the J gene TRBJ2-2, with 8 nucleotides matching TRBD1. The CDR3 has 13 residues. After removal of 7 bases from V and 5 bases from J, the junction contained 3 bases not matched to a gene. CDR1 SNHLY and CDR2 FYNNEI come from the germline V gene.

V gene TRBV21-1 combines with J gene TRBJ2-7; TRBD1, the table's D call, was not compared with the DNA. TRBV21-1 is a pseudogene. CDR3 size: 16 residues. The chain's CDR3 is CASSNKPGQNSYEQYF. DNA for the CDR3: TGTGCCAGCAGCAATAAACCGGGACAAAACTCCTACGAGCAGTACTTC.

The V call is TRBV7-2, the J call TRBJ2-2; the D is unclear. The CDR3 sequence is 13 residues long. The ends were cut back, 0 bases at V and 8 bases at J, with 7 bases in the middle. Germline V lookup: CDR1 SGHTA, CDR2 FQGNSA. The CDR3 here is CASSLALGGELFF. CDR3 nucleotide sequence: TGTGCCAGCAGCTTAGCCCTAGGTGGGGAGCTGTTTTTT. Full variable domain (missing parts from reference TRBV7-2 and TRBJ2-2): GAGVSQSPSNKVTEKGKDVELRCDPISGHTALYWYRQSLGQGLEFLIYFQGNSAPDKSGLPSDRFSAERTGGSVSTLTIQRTQQEDSAVYLCASSLALGGELFFGEGSRLTVL.

The chain joins TRBV28 to TRBJ2-7; D ambiguous. V shed 6 bases and J shed 7 bases, with 16 bases lying between them. The CDR3 spans 13 residues. Germline V gene sequence: CDR1 MDHEN, CDR2 SYDVKM. Here the CDR3 DNA reads TGTGCCAGCAGAACCCGGGCCCTTGGGGAGCAGTACTTC. It yields the protein CASRTRALGEQYF.

The genes are TRBV19 and TRBJ2-2, with TRBD2 matching 11 bases. Germline V lookup: CDR1 LNHDA, CDR2 SQIVND (reference sequence). CDR3 length: 16 residues. Unmatched junction bases numbered 8, after V lost 11 bases and J lost 0 bases. The CDR3 is CAGKLGLAANTGELFF. For the CDR3, the DNA is TGTGCCGGGAAACTGGGACTAGCGGCGAACACCGGGGAGCTGTTTTTT.

The chain links TRBV18 to TRBJ2-6; D is unresolved. Germline values: CDR1 KGHSH, CDR2 LQKENI. The CDR3 extends over 12 amino acids. V shed 3 bases and J shed 11 bases, with 8 bases lying between them. The CDR3 DNA reads as TGTGCCAGCTCACCGGATTTGGACGTCCTGACTTTC. This gives the protein CASSPDLDVLTF.

The V and J genes are TRBV18 and TRBJ2-5, with TRBD1 matching 11 bases. After removal of 5 bases from V and 5 bases from J, the junction contained 4 bases not matched to a gene. Germline-derived CDR1 and CDR2 are KGHSH and LQKENI. This CDR3 is built from 14 residues. The CDR3 loop reads CASSWTGGRETQYF. CDR3 DNA: TGTGCCAGCTCATGGACAGGGGGCAGGGAGACCCAGTACTTC. Complete variable domain (other parts from reference TRBV18 and TRBJ2-5): NAGVMQNPRHLVRRRGQEARLRCSPMKGHSHVYWYRQLPEEGLKFMVYLQKENIIDESGMPKERFSAEFPKEGPSILRIQQVVRGDSAAYFCASSWTGGRETQYFGPGTRLLVL.

CDR3 nucleotides: TGTGCCAGCAGTGTGACTGGCACAGATACGCAGTATTTT. This encodes CASSVTGTDTQYF. The chain couples TRBV28 to TRBJ2-3; D call uncertain. Germline V gene sequence: CDR1 MDHEN, CDR2 SYDVKM. V dropped 5 bases and J dropped 1 base, with 7 bases sitting between them. The CDR3 length is 13 residues. Looking up the rest from reference TRBV28 and TRBJ2-3 gives the full variable domain: DVKVTQSSRYLVKRTGEKVFLECVQDMDHENMFWYRQDPGLGLRLIYFSYDVKMKEKGDIPEGYSVSREKKERFSLILESASTNQTSMYLCASSVTGTDTQYFGPGTRLTVL.

The chain joins TRBV21-1 to TRBJ2-7; the table's D call TRBD2 went unverified against the DNA. TRBV21-1 is described as a pseudogene. The CDR3 contains 14 residues. The DNA for the CDR3 is TGTGCCAGCAGCAAATTGGGGGGGTCCTACGAGCAGTACTTC. Amino acids: CASSKLGGSYEQYF.

The chain couples TRBV5-1 to TRBJ2-1; 9 bases are a match to TRBD2. The CDR3 is 15 residues long. Looked up from germline, CDR1 is SGHRS and CDR2 is YFSETQ. The J segment lost 6 bases and the V segment lost 4 bases, leaving 8 bases of the junction unmatched. The DNA for the CDR3 is TGCGCCAGCAGCCCCGAAGCGGGAGGAGTCAATGAGCAGTTCTTC. Amino acid sequence: CASSPEAGGVNEQFF.

The chain links TRBV28 to TRBJ2-7, with TRBD1 matching 7 bases. Germline CDR1 MDHEN, CDR2 SYDVKM. Trimming cost V 1 base and J 9 bases; bases outside gene matches: 12. The CDR3 has 15 amino acids. The CDR3 coding sequence is TGTGCCAGCAGTTTATCAACAGGGGTACGGCTTAGGCAGTACTTC. As protein: CASSLSTGVRLRQYF.

The chain combines TRBV23-1 with TRBJ1-2; D call uncertain. TRBV23-1 qualifies as an ORF whose function is uncertain. V gave up 0 bases and J gave up 5 bases, with 10 bases separating them. The CDR3 sequence is 14 residues long. The CDR3 reads CASSQSGAEYGYTF. As DNA, the CDR3 is TGCGCCAGCAGTCAATCGGGAGCAGAGTATGGCTACACCTTC.

The V call is TRBV5-6, the J call TRBJ2-5; 12 bases fit TRBD2. The CDR3 covers 16 residues. V dropped 4 bases and J dropped 2; count of bases not matched to a gene: 6. The germline CDR1 and CDR2 sequences are SGHDT and YYEEEE. The CDR3 loop reads CASSRLAGDRQETQYF. The CDR3 DNA follows: TGTGCCAGCAGCCGACTAGCGGGAGATCGACAAGAGACCCAGTACTTC.

The chain combines TRBV9 with TRBJ1-1, with 10 bases that match TRBD1. The germline V gene has CDR1 SGDLS and CDR2 YYNGEE. J was trimmed by 4 bases and V by 0 bases; bases with no gene match: 9. The CDR3 spans 17 residues. CDR3 sequence (DNA): TGTGCCAGCAGCGTAGACTTGGGACAGGGGTTGCGCACTGAAGCTTTCTTT. Its translation is CASSVDLGQGLRTEAFF.